Below are 9 T cell receptor beta chains sequenced from a single sample in a study of CD8+CD57+ T cells in acquired aplastic anemia. The TCR beta profiling, which covered VDJ combination and CDR3 sequence, was carried out using genomic DNA as the template. Using its own MiXCR run on the reads, TCRdb lists one record per CDR3 protein. The sample lists some 170,000 distinct CDR3 sequences, around 40% occurring once. The source material was sorted CD4+, CD8+, or CD8+CD57+ T cells (not recorded which) from PBMCs. These receptors were obtained from a human donor in good health.

This clonotype was counted ten times or more. The CDR3 nucleotides are TGTGCCAGCAGTTACGGCTGGGGACAGGCTAGCACAGATACGCAGTATTTT. Translation gives CASSYGWGQASTDTQYF. The V call is TRBV6-5, the J call TRBJ2-3, with 8 positions matching TRBD1. Germline lookup yields CDR1 MNHEY and CDR2 SVGAGI. The CDR3 runs 17 residues. With 2 bases clipped from V and 0 bases from J, the junction kept 7 bases outside the gene matches.

Of note for this clonotype: This sequence may be a read error, since a much larger clone differs from it by one base. Because it lacks the conserved phenylalanine or tryptophan at the end, this CDR3 is likely a read error. This chain joins TRBV16 and TRBJ1-4; TRBD1 agrees at 7 bases. Germline V gene lookup returns CDR1 KGHSY and CDR2 FQNENV. CDR3 length equals 14 residues. Germline trimming cut 6 bases from V and 4 bases from J; bases unmatched to any gene: 5. As DNA, the CDR3 is TGTGCCAGCAGGGGGACAGTGCGTAATGAAAAACTGTTTCTT. It translates to CASRGTVRNEKLFL.

This clonotype was counted at least ten times. The chain is built from TRBV7-9 and TRBJ2-1, with 8 bases matching TRBD1. CDR3 length: 14 residues. Germline V gene data show CDR1 as SEHNR and CDR2 as FQNEAQ (reference sequence). V lost 5 bases, J lost 7 bases, and 7 bases stayed unmatched. CDR3 region: CASSPGGGENEQFF. For the CDR3, the DNA is TGTGCCAGCAGCCCAGGGGGCGGCGAAAATGAGCAGTTCTTC.

The chain recombines TRBV29-1 with TRBJ2-7; 8 nucleotides agree with TRBD1. Germline assignment: CDR1 SQVTM and CDR2 ANQGSEA. The CDR3 contains 14 residues. With V trimmed by 1 base and J by 6 bases, 8 bases remained unmatched. The CDR3 DNA reads TGCAGCGTTGAAGGGACAGGGCTCCTGGGCGAGCAGTACTTC. Protein product: CSVEGTGLLGEQYF.

This clonotype was seen many times. The chain combines TRBV2 with TRBJ2-2; D not certain. The CDR3 totals 14 residues. V was clipped by 4 bases and J by 0 bases, with 6 bases between them. Germline lookup yields CDR1 SNHLY and CDR2 FYNNEI. This CDR3 reads CASSAVSNTGELFF. CDR3 DNA sequence: TGTGCCAGCAGTGCCGTTTCGAACACCGGGGAGCTGTTTTTT.

This clonotype was detected many times. The genes are TRBV20-1 and TRBJ2-7, with TRBD2 matching 9 bases. V was clipped by 3 bases and J by 3 bases; unmatched bases: 6. The CDR3 loop spans 14 amino acids. The V gene's germline CDR1 is DFQATT and CDR2 SNEGSKA (reference sequence). CDR3 sequence (DNA): TGCAGTGCTAGGCCCTCTAGCGGGATCTACGAGCAGTACTTC. It specifies CSARPSSGIYEQYF.

Comment on this clonotype: Since a much larger clone is just one base distant, this may be a read error. The chain recombines TRBV19 with TRBJ1-1; 7 nucleotides align to TRBD1. The CDR3 length is 16 residues. Germline CDR1 LNHDA, CDR2 SQIVND (reference sequence). CDR3 in DNA: TGTGCCGGTAGTAGTATTCGGGACAGTATGAACACTGAAGCTTTCTTT. Amino acid sequence: CAGSSIRDSMNTEAFF. Combining the CDR3 with reference TRBV19 and TRBJ1-1 gives the whole variable domain DGGITQSPKYLFRKEGQNVTLSCEQNLNHDAMYWYRQDPGQGLRLIYYSQIVNDFQKGDIAEGYSVSREKKESFPLTVTSAQKNPTAFYLCAGSSIRDSMNTEAFFGQGTRLTVV.

This chain uses TRBV20-1 with TRBJ2-5, with D maybe TRBD2 (6 bases). Germline V gene data show CDR1 as DFQATT and CDR2 as SNEGSKA (reference sequence). The CDR3 totals 14 residues. V was clipped by 3 bases and J by 4 bases, with 15 bases between them. This chain's CDR3 is CSARVLVGGETQYF. The CDR3 DNA sequence: TGCAGTGCTAGGGTACTAGTGGGGGGAGAGACCCAGTACTTC.

The rearrangement uses TRBV24-1 and TRBJ1-6, with 9 bases lining up with TRBD1. This CDR3 is built from 16 residues. The V segment lost 11 bases and the J segment 6 bases; nucleotides outside the gene matches: 13. Germline CDR1 KGHDR, CDR2 SFDVKD. The CDR3 DNA follows: TGTGCCAGCAGCTTACCGGGACAGGGACTTAATTCACCCCTCCACTTT. Protein sequence: CASSLPGQGLNSPLHF.